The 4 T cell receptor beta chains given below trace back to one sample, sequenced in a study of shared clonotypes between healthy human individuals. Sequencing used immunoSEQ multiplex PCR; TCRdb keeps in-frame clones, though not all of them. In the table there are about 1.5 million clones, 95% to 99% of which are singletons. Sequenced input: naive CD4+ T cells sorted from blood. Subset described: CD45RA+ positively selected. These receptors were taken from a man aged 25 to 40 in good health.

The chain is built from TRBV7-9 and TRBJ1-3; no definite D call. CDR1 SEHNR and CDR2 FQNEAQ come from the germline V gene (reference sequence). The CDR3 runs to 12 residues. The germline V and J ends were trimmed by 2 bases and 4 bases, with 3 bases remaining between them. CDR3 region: CASSLQGNTIYF. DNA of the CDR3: TGTGCCAGCAGCTTACAGGGAAACACCATATATTTT.

In DNA, the CDR3 is TGTGCCAGCAGCTTTCACGATAGCAATCAGCCCCAGCATTTT. Translation gives CASSFHDSNQPQHF. The chain carries TRBV5-5 and TRBJ1-5; D is undetermined. Germline CDR1 reads SGHKS; CDR2 reads YYEKEE (reference sequence). The germline V and J ends were trimmed by 2 bases and 0 bases, with 6 bases remaining between them. The CDR3 consists of 14 residues.

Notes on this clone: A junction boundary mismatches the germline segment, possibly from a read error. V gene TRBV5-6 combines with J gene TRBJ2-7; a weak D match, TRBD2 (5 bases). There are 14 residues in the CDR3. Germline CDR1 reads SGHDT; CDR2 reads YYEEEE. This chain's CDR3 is CASRPGGVSSEQYF. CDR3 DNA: TGTGCCAGCAGACCTGGAGGTGTTTCCTCCGAGCAGTACTTC.

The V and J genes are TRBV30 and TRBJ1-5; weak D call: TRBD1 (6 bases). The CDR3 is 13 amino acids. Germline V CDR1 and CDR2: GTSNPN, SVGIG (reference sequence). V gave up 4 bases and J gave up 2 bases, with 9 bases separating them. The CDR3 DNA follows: TGTGCCTGGAAGGCAGGGGGCAATCAGCCCCAGCATTTT. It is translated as CAWKAGGNQPQHF.